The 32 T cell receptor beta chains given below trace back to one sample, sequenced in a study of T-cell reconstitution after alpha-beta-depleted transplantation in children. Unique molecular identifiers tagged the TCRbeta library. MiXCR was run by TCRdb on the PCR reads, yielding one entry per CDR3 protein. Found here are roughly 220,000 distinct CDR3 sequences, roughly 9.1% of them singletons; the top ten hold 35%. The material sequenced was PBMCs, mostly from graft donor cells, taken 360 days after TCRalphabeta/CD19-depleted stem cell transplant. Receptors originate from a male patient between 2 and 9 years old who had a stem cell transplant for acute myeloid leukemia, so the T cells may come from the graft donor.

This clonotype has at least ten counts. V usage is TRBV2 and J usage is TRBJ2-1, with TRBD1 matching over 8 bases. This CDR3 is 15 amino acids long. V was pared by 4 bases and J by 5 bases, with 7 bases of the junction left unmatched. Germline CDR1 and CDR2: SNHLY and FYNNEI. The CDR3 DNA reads TGTGCCAGCAGTGCGGGACAGGTGGTGGACAATGAGCAGTTCTTC. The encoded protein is CASSAGQVVDNEQFF.

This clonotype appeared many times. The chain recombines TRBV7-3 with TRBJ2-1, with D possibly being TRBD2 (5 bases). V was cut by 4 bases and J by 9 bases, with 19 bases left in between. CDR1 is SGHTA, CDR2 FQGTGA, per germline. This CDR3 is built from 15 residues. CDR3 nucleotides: TGTGCCAGCAGCTCCACTAGTAGGTTGATTAGTGAGCAGTTCTTC. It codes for CASSSTSRLISEQFF.

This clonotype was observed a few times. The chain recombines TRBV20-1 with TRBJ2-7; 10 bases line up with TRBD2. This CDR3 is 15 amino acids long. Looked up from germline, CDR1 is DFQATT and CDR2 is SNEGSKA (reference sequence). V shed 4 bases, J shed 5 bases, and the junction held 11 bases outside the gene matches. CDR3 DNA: TGCAGTGCTACTTTCCGGAGCGGGAGGGCCCACGAGCAGTACTTC. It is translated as CSATFRSGRAHEQYF.

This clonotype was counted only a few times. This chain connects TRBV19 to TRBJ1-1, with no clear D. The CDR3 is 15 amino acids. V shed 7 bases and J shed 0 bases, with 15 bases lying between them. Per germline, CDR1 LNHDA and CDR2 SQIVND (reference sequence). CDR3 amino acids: CASTARRSMNTEAFF. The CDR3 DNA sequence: TGTGCCAGTACCGCCCGGAGATCCATGAACACTGAAGCTTTCTTT.

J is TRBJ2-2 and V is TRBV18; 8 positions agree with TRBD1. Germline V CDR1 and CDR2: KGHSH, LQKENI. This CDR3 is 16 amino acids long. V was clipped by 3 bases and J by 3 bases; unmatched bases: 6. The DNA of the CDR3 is TGTGCCAGCTCACCTCGCGGGACAGGTTACACCGGGGAGCTGTTTTTT. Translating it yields CASSPRGTGYTGELFF.

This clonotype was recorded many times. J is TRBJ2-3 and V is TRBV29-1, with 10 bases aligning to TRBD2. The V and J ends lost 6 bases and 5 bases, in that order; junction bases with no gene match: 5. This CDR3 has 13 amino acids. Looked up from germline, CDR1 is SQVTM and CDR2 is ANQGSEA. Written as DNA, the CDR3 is TGCAGCGTACTAGCGGGACGGGGAGATACGCAGTATTTT. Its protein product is CSVLAGRGDTQYF.

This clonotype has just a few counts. The CDR3 coding sequence is TGTGCCAGCAGTCCAGGTCTGACATACAATGAGCAGTTCTTC. Translation gives CASSPGLTYNEQFF. This chain connects TRBV6-4 to TRBJ2-1, with D uncertain. The germline CDR1 and CDR2 sequences are MRHNA and SNTAGT. There are 14 residues in the CDR3. V lost 5 bases and J lost 4, with 12 bases in between.

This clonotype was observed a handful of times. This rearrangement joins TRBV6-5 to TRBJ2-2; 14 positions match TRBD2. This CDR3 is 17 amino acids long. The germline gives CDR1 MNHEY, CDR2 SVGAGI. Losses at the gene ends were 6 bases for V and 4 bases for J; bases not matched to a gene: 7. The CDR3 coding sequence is TGTGCCAGCAGCCGCGGGACTAGCGGGAGAGGCACCGGGGAGCTGTTTTTT. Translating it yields CASSRGTSGRGTGELFF.

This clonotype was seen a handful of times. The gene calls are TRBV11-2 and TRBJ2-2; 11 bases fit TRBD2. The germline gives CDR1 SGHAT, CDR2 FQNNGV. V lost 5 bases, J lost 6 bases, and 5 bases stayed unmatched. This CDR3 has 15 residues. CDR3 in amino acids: CASSRRGLAAGELFF. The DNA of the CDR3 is TGTGCCAGCAGCCGTCGGGGACTAGCGGCCGGGGAGCTGTTTTTT.

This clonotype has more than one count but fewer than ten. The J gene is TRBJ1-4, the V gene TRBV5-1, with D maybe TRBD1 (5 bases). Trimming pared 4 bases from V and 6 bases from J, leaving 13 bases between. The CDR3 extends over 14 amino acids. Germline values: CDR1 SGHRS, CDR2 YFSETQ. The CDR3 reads CASSPGGTDEKLFF. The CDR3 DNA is TGCGCCAGCAGCCCGGGAGGGACTGATGAAAAACTGTTTTTT.

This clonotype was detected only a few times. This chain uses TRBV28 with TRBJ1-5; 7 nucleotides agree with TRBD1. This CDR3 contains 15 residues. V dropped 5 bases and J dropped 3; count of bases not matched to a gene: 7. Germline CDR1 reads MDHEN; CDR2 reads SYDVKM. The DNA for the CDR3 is TGTGCCAGCAGTATCGCCGGGACAGCCAATCAGCCCCAGCATTTT. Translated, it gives CASSIAGTANQPQHF.

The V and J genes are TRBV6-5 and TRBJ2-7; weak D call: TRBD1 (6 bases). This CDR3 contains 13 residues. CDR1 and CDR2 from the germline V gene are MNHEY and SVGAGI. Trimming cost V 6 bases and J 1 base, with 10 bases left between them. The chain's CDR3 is CASRTRGSYEQYF. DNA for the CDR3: TGTGCCAGCAGAACCAGGGGTTCCTACGAGCAGTACTTC.

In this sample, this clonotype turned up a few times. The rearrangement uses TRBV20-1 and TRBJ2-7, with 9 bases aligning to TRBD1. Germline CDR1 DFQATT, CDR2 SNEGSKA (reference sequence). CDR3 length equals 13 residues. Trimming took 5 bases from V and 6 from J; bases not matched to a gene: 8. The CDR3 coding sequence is TGCAGTGCTCTAAAGACAGGGGGGGGCGAGCAGTACGTC. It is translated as CSALKTGGGEQYV.

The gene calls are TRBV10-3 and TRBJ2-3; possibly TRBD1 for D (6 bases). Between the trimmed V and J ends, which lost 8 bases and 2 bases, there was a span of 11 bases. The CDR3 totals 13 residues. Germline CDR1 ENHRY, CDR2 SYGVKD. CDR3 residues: CAISGQNTDTQYF. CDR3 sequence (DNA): TGTGCCATCTCGGGACAAAACACAGATACGCAGTATTTT.

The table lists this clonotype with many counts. The CDR3: CASSPLGSTGLDTQYF. The CDR3 DNA reads as TGTGCCAGCAGTCCCCTCGGGTCTACAGGTCTTGATACGCAGTATTTT. The genes are TRBV12-3 or TRBV12-4 and TRBJ2-3, with a possible D match to TRBD1 (5 bases). CDR3 size: 16 residues. V lost 5 bases, J lost 6 bases, and 21 bases lay in between.

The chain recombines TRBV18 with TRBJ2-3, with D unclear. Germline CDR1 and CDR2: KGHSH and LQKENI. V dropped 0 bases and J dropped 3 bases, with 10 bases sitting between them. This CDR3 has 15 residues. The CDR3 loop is CASSPPETATDTQYF. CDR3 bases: TGTGCCAGCTCACCACCAGAGACCGCAACAGATACGCAGTATTTT.

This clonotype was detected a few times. The CDR3 loop reads CASSVHGGLADTQYF. Written as DNA, the CDR3 is TGTGCCAGCAGCGTCCACGGGGGGCTTGCAGATACGCAGTATTTT. J is TRBJ2-3 and V is TRBV9, with D possibly TRBD2 on 7 matching bases. V was clipped by 2 bases and J by 4 bases, with 14 bases between them. CDR1 is SGDLS, CDR2 YYNGEE, per germline. The length of the CDR3 is 15 residues.

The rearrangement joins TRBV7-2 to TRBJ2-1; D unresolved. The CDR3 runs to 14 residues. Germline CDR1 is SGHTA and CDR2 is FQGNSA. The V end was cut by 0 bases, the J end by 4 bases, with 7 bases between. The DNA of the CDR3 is TGTGCCAGCAGCTTAGCGGTCTATTACAATGAGCAGTTCTTC. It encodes CASSLAVYYNEQFF. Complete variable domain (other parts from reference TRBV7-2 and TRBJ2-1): GAGVSQSPSNKVTEKGKDVELRCDPISGHTALYWYRQSLGQGLEFLIYFQGNSAPDKSGLPSDRFSAERTGGSVSTLTIQRTQQEDSAVYLCASSLAVYYNEQFFGPGTRLTVL.

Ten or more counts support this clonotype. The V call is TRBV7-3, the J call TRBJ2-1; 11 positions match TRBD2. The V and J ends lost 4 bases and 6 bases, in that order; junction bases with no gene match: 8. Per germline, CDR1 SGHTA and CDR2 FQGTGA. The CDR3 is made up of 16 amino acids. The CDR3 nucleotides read TGTGCCAGCAGCTCGCTAGGACTAGCGGGTCTCAATGAGCAGTTCTTC. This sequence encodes CASSSLGLAGLNEQFF.

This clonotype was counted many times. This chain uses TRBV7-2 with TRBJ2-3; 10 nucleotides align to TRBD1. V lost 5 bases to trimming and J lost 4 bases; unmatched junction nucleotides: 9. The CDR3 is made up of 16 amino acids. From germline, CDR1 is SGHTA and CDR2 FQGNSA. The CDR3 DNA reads TGTGCCAGCAGCAGCCCCGGGACAGGGGTCTCAGATACGCAGTATTTT. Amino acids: CASSSPGTGVSDTQYF.

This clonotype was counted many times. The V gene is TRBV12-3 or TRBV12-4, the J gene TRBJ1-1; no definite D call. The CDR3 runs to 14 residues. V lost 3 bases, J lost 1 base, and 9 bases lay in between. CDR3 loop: CASSLALRNTEAFF. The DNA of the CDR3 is TGTGCCAGCAGTTTGGCCCTAAGGAACACTGAAGCTTTCTTT.

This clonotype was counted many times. The CDR3 region is CASTHSRDLDTQYF. Written as DNA, the CDR3 is TGCGCCAGCACCCACTCCAGGGACCTGGATACGCAGTATTTT. The chain is built from TRBV5-1 and TRBJ2-3, with D tentatively TRBD1 or TRBD2 (5 bases each). V lost 6 bases to trimming and J lost 6 bases, with 17 bases between them. In germline, CDR1 is SGHRS, CDR2 YFSETQ. CDR3 length: 14 amino acids. The full variable domain, its missing parts supplied by reference TRBV5-1 and TRBJ2-3, is KAGVTQTPRYLIKTRGQQVTLSCSPISGHRSVSWYQQTPGQGLQFLFEYFSETQRNKGNFPGRFSGRQFSNSRSEMNVSTLELGDSALYLCASTHSRDLDTQYFGPGTRLTVL.

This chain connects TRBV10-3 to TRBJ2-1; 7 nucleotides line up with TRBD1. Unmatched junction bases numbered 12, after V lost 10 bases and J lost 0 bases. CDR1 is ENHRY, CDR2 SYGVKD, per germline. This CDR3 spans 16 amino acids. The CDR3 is CATKTFRGSSYNEQFF. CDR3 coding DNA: TGTGCCACCAAAACCTTCAGGGGGTCCTCCTACAATGAGCAGTTCTTC.

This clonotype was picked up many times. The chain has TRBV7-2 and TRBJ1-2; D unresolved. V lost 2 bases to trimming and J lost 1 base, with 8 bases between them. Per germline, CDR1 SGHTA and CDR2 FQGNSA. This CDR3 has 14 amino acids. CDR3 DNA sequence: TGTGCCAGCAGCTTATCCAGAGATAACTATGGCTACACCTTC. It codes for CASSLSRDNYGYTF.

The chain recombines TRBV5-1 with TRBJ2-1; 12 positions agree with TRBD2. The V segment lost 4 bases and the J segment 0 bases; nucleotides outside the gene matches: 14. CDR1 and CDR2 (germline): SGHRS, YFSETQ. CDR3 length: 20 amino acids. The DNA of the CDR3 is TGCGCCAGCAGCCGTATGACTAGCGGGAGCTATAAGAGCTCCTACAATGAGCAGTTCTTC. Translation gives CASSRMTSGSYKSSYNEQFF.

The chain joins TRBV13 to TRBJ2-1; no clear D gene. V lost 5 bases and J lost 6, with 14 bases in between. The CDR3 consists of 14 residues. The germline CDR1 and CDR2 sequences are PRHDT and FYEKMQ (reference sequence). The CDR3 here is CASSPRLAGNEQFF. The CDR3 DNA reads TGTGCCAGCAGCCCGCGGTTGGCTGGCAATGAGCAGTTCTTC.

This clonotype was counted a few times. This CDR3 reads CASSPGLYGYTF. The DNA of the CDR3 is TGTGCCAGCAGCCCCGGGCTCTATGGCTACACCTTC. J is TRBJ1-2 and V is TRBV25-1; D ambiguous. CDR3 length: 12 residues. The germline V gene encodes CDR1 MGHDK and CDR2 SYGVNS. V lost 6 bases and J lost 4, with 9 bases in between.

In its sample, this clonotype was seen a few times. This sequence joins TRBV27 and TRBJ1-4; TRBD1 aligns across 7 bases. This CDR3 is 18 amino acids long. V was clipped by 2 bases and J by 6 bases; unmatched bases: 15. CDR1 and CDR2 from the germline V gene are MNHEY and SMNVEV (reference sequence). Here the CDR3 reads CASSLQAPGQIGDEKLFF. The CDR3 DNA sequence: TGTGCCAGCAGTTTACAGGCTCCGGGACAGATCGGGGATGAAAAACTGTTTTTT.

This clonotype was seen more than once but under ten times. CDR3 loop: CASSLTGTASTDTQYF. The CDR3 DNA sequence: TGTGCCAGCAGCTTAACCGGGACAGCAAGCACAGATACGCAGTATTTT. The V call is TRBV7-2, the J call TRBJ2-3, with 7 bases lining up with TRBD1. The germline CDR1 and CDR2 sequences are SGHTA and FQGNSA. Trimming cost V 2 bases and J 0 bases; bases outside gene matches: 5. The CDR3 length is 16 residues.

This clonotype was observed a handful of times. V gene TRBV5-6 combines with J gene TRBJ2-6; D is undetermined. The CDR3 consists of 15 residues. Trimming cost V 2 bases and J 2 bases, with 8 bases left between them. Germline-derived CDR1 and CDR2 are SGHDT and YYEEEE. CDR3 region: CASSFRVTGANVLTF. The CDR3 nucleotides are TGTGCCAGCAGCTTCCGGGTTACTGGGGCCAACGTCCTGACTTTC.

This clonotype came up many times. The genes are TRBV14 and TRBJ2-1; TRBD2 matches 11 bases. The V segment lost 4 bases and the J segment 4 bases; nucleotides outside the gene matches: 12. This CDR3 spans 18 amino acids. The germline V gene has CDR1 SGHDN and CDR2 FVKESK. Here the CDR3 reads CASSPLGLAGYHYNEQFF. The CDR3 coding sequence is TGTGCCAGCAGCCCACTAGGACTAGCGGGCTACCATTACAATGAGCAGTTCTTC.

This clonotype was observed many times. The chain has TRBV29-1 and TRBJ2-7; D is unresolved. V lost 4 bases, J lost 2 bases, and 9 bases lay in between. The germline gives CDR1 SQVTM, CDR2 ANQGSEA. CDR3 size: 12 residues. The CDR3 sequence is CSVVPRTYEQYV. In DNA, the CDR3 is TGCAGCGTTGTTCCCAGAACCTACGAGCAGTACGTC.